Below are 7 T cell receptor beta chains sequenced from a single sample in a study of blood T cell repertoires in COVID-19. Libraries were prepared by immunoSEQ multiplex PCR; TCRdb keeps only in-frame clonotypes and omits some of them. The table has over 350,000 clones, approximately 87% seen once; the top ten hold 10%. Sample: PBMCs or T cells enriched from blood (not recorded which). Receptors originate from a woman aged 50 to 60 who had recovered from COVID-19.

This chain connects TRBV6-5 to TRBJ1-5, with TRBD1 matching 7 bases. Germline V CDR1 and CDR2: MNHEY, SVGAGI. After removal of 6 bases from V and 0 bases from J, the junction contained 5 bases not matched to a gene. There are 15 residues in the CDR3. The CDR3 loop reads CASRGDRVSNQPQHF. The DNA for the CDR3 is TGTGCCAGCAGAGGAGACAGGGTTAGCAATCAGCCCCAGCATTTT.

The rearrangement links TRBV4-1 to TRBJ1-4; possible D gene TRBD1, 6 bases. CDR1 and CDR2 from the germline V gene are MGHRA and YSYEKL. The CDR3 is 15 amino acids. V dropped 4 bases and J dropped 0 bases, with 9 bases sitting between them. This CDR3 is CASSLRGATNEKLFF. The CDR3 nucleotides read TGCGCCAGCAGCCTCAGGGGAGCAACTAATGAAAAACTGTTTTTT.

The rearrangement uses TRBV4-2 and TRBJ1-6, with D possibly being TRBD1 (5 bases). Germline V lookup: CDR1 LGHNA, CDR2 YNFKEQ. The V end lost 1 base, the J end lost 9 bases, and 10 bases lay between the germline ends. This CDR3 has 14 amino acids. CDR3 DNA sequence: TGTGCCAGCAGCCAAGCGACAGATTTTTCACCCCTCCACTTT. It encodes CASSQATDFSPLHF.

The table lists this clone with a count of one. The chain uses TRBV4-1 and TRBJ2-7, with D maybe TRBD1 (6 bases). The germline CDR1 and CDR2 sequences are MGHRA and YSYEKL. This CDR3 comprises 15 residues. V was trimmed by 4 bases and J by 2 bases, leaving 15 bases between them. This CDR3 is CASSPHLQGTYEQYF. The CDR3 coding sequence is TGCGCCAGCAGCCCTCACTTACAGGGAACCTACGAGCAGTACTTC.

The V gene is TRBV19, the J gene TRBJ2-1; 14 bases are shared with TRBD2. Per germline, CDR1 LNHDA and CDR2 SQIVND (reference sequence). V gave up 4 bases and J gave up 10 bases; unmatched junction bases: 12. The CDR3 runs 17 residues. The CDR3 nucleotides are TGTGCCAGTAGTACCCCAAGACTAGCGGGGGGGGCTTTGGAGCAGTTCTTC. Translating it yields CASSTPRLAGGALEQFF.

This chain joins TRBV19 and TRBJ2-1, with a weak D call TRBD2 (6 bases). V was trimmed by 7 bases and J by 2 bases, leaving 18 bases between them. The CDR3 has 16 residues. Per the germline V gene, CDR1 is LNHDA and CDR2 is SQIVND (reference sequence). The CDR3 DNA reads as TGTGCCAGTACACCCGACGGTGGGGGGACCTACAATGAGCAGTTCTTC. As protein: CASTPDGGGTYNEQFF.

The chain has TRBV19 and TRBJ1-2, with a possible D match to TRBD1 (5 bases). Germline CDR1 is LNHDA and CDR2 is SQIVND (reference sequence). This CDR3 has 14 amino acids. V was pared by 1 base and J by 6 bases, with 12 bases between. DNA of the CDR3: TGTGCCAGTAGTATAGTGAAGGGGATTCATGGCTACACCTTC. This codes for CASSIVKGIHGYTF.